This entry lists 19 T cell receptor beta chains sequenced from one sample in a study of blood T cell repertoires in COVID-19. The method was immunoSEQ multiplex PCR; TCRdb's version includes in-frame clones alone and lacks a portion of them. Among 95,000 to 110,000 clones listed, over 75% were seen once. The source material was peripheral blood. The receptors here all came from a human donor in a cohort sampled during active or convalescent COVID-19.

CDR3 DNA: TGTGCCAGTAGTAAAAGACAGGGGAACGAACAACTGTTTTTT. Protein sequence: CASSKRQGNEQLFF. The genes are TRBV19 and TRBJ1-4, with 8 nucleotides matching TRBD1. Germline CDR1 LNHDA, CDR2 SQIVND (reference sequence). V shed 4 bases and J 12 bases; nucleotides not matched to a gene: 10. CDR3 length equals 14 residues.

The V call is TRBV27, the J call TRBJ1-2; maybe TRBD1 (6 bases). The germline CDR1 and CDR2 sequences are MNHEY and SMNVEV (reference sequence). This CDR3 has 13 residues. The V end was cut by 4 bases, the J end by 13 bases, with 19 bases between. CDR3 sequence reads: CASSSSSGTSITF. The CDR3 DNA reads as TGTGCCAGCAGTTCCTCCTCAGGGACATCTATCACCTTC.

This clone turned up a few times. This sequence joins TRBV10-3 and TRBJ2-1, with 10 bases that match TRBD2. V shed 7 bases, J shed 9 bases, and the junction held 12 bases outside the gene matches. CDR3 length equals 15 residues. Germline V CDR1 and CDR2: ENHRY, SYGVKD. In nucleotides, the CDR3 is TGTGCCATCACCCCGGAGAGCGGGGGGGAAGTTGAGCAGTTCTTC. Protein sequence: CAITPESGGEVEQFF.

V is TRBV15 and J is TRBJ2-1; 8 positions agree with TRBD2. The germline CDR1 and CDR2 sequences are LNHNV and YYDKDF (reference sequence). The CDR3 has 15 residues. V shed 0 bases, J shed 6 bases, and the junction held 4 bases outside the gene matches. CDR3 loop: CATSRDGTRANEQFF. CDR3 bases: TGTGCCACCAGCAGAGATGGGACTAGGGCCAATGAGCAGTTCTTC.

The CDR3 region has the DNA TGCGCCAGCAGCGTATACTCCGGGAAACAAGAGACCCAGTACTTC. It specifies CASSVYSGKQETQYF. This chain uses TRBV5-1 with TRBJ2-5; D is possibly TRBD2 (5 bases). V was trimmed by 4 bases and J by 2 bases, leaving 15 bases between them. The CDR3 covers 15 residues. Germline V lookup: CDR1 SGHRS, CDR2 YFSETQ.

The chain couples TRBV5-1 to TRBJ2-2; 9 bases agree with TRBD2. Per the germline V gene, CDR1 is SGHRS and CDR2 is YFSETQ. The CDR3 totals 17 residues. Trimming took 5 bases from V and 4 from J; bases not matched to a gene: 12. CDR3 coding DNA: TGCGCCAGCAGGTTGAGCGGGGGGCGTTCGGGCACCGGGGAGCTGTTTTTT. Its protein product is CASRLSGGRSGTGELFF.

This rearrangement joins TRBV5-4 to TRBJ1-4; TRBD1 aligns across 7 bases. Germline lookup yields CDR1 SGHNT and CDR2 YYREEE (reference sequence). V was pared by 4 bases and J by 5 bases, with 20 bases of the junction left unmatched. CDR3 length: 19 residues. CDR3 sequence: CASSQTQPGPRGRNEKLFF. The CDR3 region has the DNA TGTGCCAGCAGCCAGACACAACCGGGCCCCAGGGGGAGGAATGAAAAACTGTTTTTT.

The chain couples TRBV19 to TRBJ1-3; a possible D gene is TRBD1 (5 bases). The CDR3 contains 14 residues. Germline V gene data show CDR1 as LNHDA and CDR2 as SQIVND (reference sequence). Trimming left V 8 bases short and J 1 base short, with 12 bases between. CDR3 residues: CASVPRGSGNTIYF. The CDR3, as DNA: TGTGCCAGTGTACCACGGGGGTCTGGAAACACCATATATTTT.

CDR3 residues: CASKQGLAGGKETQYF. The CDR3 DNA sequence: TGTGCCAGCAAACAGGGACTAGCGGGGGGGAAAGAGACCCAGTACTTC. V usage is TRBV2 and J usage is TRBJ2-5, with TRBD2 matching 16 bases. Germline V lookup: CDR1 SNHLY, CDR2 FYNNEI. The length of the CDR3 is 16 residues. V was clipped by 7 bases and J by 3 bases; unmatched bases: 5.

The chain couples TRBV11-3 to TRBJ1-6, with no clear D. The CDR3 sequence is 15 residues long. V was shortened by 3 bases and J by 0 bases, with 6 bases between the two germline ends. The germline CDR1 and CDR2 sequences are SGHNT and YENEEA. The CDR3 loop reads CASSFGSSYNSPLHF. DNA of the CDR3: TGTGCCAGCAGCTTTGGGAGCTCCTATAATTCACCCCTCCACTTT.

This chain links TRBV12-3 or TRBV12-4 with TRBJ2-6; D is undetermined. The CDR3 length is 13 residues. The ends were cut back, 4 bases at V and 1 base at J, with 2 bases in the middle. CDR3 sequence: CASSSSGANVLTF. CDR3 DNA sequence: TGTGCCAGCAGTTCGTCTGGGGCCAACGTCCTGACTTTC.

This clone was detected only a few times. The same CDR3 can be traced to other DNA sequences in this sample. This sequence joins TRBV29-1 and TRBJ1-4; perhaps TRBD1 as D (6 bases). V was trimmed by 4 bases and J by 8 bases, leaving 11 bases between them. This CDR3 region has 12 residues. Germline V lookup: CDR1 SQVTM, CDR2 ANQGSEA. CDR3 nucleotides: TGCAGCGTTGGGTCTCAGGGGGAAAAACTGTTTTTT. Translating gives CSVGSQGEKLFF.

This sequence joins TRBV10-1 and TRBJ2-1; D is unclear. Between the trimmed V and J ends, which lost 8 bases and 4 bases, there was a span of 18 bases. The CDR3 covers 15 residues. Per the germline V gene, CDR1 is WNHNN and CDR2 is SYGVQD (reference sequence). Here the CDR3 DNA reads TGCGCCAGCTTATTTTTGTACTTGGTATACAATGAGCAGTTCTTC. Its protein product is CASLFLYLVYNEQFF.

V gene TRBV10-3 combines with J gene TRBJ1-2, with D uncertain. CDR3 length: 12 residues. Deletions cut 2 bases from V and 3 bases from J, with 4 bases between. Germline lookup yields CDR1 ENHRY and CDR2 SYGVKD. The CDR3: CAISEGDYGYTF. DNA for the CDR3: TGTGCCATCAGTGAGGGAGACTATGGCTACACCTTC.

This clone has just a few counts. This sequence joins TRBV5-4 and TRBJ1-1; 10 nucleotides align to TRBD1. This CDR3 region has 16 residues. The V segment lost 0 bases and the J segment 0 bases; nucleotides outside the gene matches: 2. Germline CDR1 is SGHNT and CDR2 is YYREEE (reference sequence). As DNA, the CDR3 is TGTGCCAGCAGCTTGGGGACAGGGGGTTTGAACACTGAAGCTTTCTTT. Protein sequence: CASSLGTGGLNTEAFF. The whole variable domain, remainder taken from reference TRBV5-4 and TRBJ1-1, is ETGVTQSPTHLIKTRGQQVTLRCSSQSGHNTVSWYQQALGQGPQFIFQYYREEENGRGNFPPRFSGLQFPNYSSELNVNALELDDSALYLCASSLGTGGLNTEAFFGQGTRLTVV.

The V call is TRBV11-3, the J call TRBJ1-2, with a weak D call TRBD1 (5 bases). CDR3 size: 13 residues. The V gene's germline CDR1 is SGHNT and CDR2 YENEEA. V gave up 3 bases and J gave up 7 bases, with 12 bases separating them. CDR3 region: CASSLPQGVGYTF. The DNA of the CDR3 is TGTGCCAGCAGCTTGCCCCAGGGTGTTGGCTACACCTTC.

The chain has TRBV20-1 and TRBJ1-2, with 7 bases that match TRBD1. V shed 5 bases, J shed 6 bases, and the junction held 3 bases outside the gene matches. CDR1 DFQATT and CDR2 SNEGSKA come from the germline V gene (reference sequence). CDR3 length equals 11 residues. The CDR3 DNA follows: TGCAGTGCTTCCGGACAGGATGGCTACACCTTC. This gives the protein CSASGQDGYTF.

The CDR3 here is CASSNPPRQRMLEKKKNTEAFF. For the CDR3, the DNA is TGTGCCAGCAGCAACCCACCCCGACAGCGTATGCTGGAAAAGAAAAAGAACACTGAAGCTTTCTTT. The rearrangement joins TRBV21-1 to TRBJ1-1; TRBD1, as called in the table, went unchecked against the DNA. TRBV21-1 is recorded as a pseudogene. This CDR3 region has 22 residues.

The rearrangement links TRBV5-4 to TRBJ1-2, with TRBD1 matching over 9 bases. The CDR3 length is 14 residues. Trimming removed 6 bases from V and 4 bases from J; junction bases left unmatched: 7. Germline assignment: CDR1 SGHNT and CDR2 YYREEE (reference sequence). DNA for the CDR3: TGTGCCAGCACCGACAGGGGGACTCTCTATGGCTACACCTTC. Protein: CASTDRGTLYGYTF.